This passage covers 21 T cell receptor beta chains from one sample sequenced in a study of high-grade serous ovarian cancer treatment subgroups. Profiling relied on immunoSEQ multiplex PCR, and the TCRdb table lists in-frame clones only, not all of them. The table lists around 30,000 clones, around 80% of them singletons. Tumor samples were taken before definitive surgery or chemotherapy. The material sequenced was tumor tissue. The receptors here all came from a human donor with high-grade serous ovarian cancer.

The J gene is TRBJ2-7, the V gene TRBV19; possibly TRBD2 for D (5 bases). The CDR3 runs to 15 residues. V lost 6 bases, J lost 1 base, and 16 bases lay in between. Germline V gene lookup returns CDR1 LNHDA and CDR2 SQIVND (reference sequence). The CDR3, as DNA: TGTGCCAGTAGCCCCCGAGGTGGAGGATCCTACGAGCAGTACTTC. Translated: CASSPRGGGSYEQYF.

The count of this clone is one. The chain carries TRBV28 and TRBJ1-2; weak D call: TRBD1 (6 bases). The CDR3 is 14 amino acids. Germline loops: CDR1 MDHEN, CDR2 SYDVKM. Trimming removed 2 bases at V and 8 bases at J, with 15 bases between. This chain's CDR3 is CASSLGGSMGGYTF. The CDR3 DNA follows: TGTGCCAGCAGTTTAGGGGGCTCTATGGGAGGCTACACCTTC.

The chain couples TRBV19 to TRBJ1-5; D gene ambiguous. This CDR3 has 14 amino acids. Germline CDR1 reads LNHDA; CDR2 reads SQIVND (reference sequence). V gave up 3 bases and J gave up 1 base, with 7 bases separating them. The CDR3 sequence is CASSIWGSNQPQHF. DNA of the CDR3: TGTGCCAGTAGTATTTGGGGAAGCAATCAGCCCCAGCATTTT.

V gene TRBV6-5 combines with J gene TRBJ1-4; D is perhaps TRBD1 (6 bases). This CDR3 is built from 14 residues. CDR1 and CDR2 from the germline V gene are MNHEY and SVGAGI. V was clipped by 3 bases and J by 11 bases, with 16 bases between them. The DNA of the CDR3 is TGTGCCAGCAGTTATCAACAGGGTATGGAGAAACTGTTTTTT. It encodes CASSYQQGMEKLFF.

J is TRBJ2-2 and V is TRBV4-1; D unclear. Germline CDR1 reads MGHRA; CDR2 reads YSYEKL. V dropped 0 bases and J dropped 4 bases, with 9 bases sitting between them. The CDR3 totals 15 residues. DNA for the CDR3: TGCGCCAGCAGCCAAGATCATTACCGCACCGGGGAGCTGTTTTTT. Translated, it gives CASSQDHYRTGELFF.

The rearrangement joins TRBV27 to TRBJ2-5; 10 bases agree with TRBD2. From germline, CDR1 is MNHEY and CDR2 SMNVEV (reference sequence). Losses at the gene ends were 4 bases for V and 3 bases for J; bases not matched to a gene: 8. CDR3 length equals 16 residues. DNA of the CDR3: TGTGCCAGCAGTTCGATACGGACTAGCGGAGAAGAGACCCAGTACTTC. Translated: CASSSIRTSGEETQYF.

The rearrangement links TRBV12-5 to TRBJ2-7; 8 nucleotides agree with TRBD2. The CDR3 has 14 amino acids. Unmatched junction bases numbered 7, after V lost 6 bases and J lost 3 bases. Germline-derived CDR1 and CDR2 are LGHNT and FRNRAP. CDR3 sequence: CASGRSGAHYEQYF. The CDR3 DNA follows: TGTGCTAGTGGACGTAGCGGGGCCCACTACGAGCAGTACTTC.

V is TRBV14 and J is TRBJ2-3, with 8 bases matching TRBD1. Germline V gene lookup returns CDR1 SGHDN and CDR2 FVKESK. V trimming: 5 bases; J trimming: 2 bases; junction bases outside the gene matches: 6. This CDR3 contains 15 residues. Written as DNA, the CDR3 is TGTGCCAGCAGCTTGACAGGGGTCCTCACAGATACGCAGTATTTT. This sequence encodes CASSLTGVLTDTQYF.

V usage is TRBV30 and J usage is TRBJ1-3; weak D call: TRBD1 (5 bases). V was shortened by 0 bases and J by 0 bases, with 12 bases between the two germline ends. Germline CDR1 and CDR2: GTSNPN and SVGIG (reference sequence). The CDR3 contains 16 residues. The CDR3 sequence is CAWSVRGTFSGNTIYF. The CDR3 region has the DNA TGTGCCTGGAGTGTACGGGGCACCTTCTCTGGAAACACCATATATTTT.

V usage is TRBV2 and J usage is TRBJ2-7; a weak D match, TRBD2 (5 bases). This CDR3 contains 14 residues. Germline lookup yields CDR1 SNHLY and CDR2 FYNNEI. V dropped 4 bases and J dropped 3 bases, with 13 bases sitting between them. In nucleotides, the CDR3 is TGTGCCAGCAGTGTAGCGAGAACCCACTACGAGCAGTACTTC. This gives the protein CASSVARTHYEQYF.

The V gene is TRBV27, the J gene TRBJ2-3; D perhaps matches TRBD1 (5 bases). V was pared by 7 bases and J by 5 bases, with 13 bases between. From germline, CDR1 is MNHEY and CDR2 SMNVEV (reference sequence). This CDR3 is 13 amino acids long. The chain's CDR3 is CASTEGVGDTQYF. Here the CDR3 DNA reads TGTGCCAGCACCGAAGGGGTCGGAGATACGCAGTATTTT.

The genes are TRBV9 and TRBJ2-2; the match to TRBD1 covers 9 bases. Germline CDR1 is SGDLS and CDR2 is YYNGEE. V shed 7 bases and J 6 bases; nucleotides not matched to a gene: 4. The CDR3 contains 13 residues. This chain's CDR3 is CASSRDRAGELFF. The CDR3 coding sequence is TGTGCCAGCTCCCGGGACAGGGCCGGGGAGCTGTTTTTT.

The gene calls are TRBV7-8 and TRBJ1-1, with a weak D call TRBD1 (5 bases). The germline V gene encodes CDR1 SGHVS and CDR2 FQNEAQ. V lost 8 bases and J lost 2, with 12 bases in between. This CDR3 has 13 amino acids. CDR3 in amino acids: CASVRGLNTEAFF. The CDR3 DNA is TGTGCCAGCGTTAGGGGCCTTAACACTGAAGCTTTCTTT.

V usage is TRBV6-1 and J usage is TRBJ2-3; 12 positions agree with TRBD2. The CDR3 loop spans 15 amino acids. Trimming took 2 bases from V and 4 from J; bases not matched to a gene: 1. CDR1 and CDR2 (germline): MNHNS, SASEGT. CDR3 loop: CASSELAGGPDTQYF. CDR3 nucleotides: TGTGCCAGCAGTGAACTAGCGGGAGGGCCAGATACGCAGTATTTT.

The rearrangement joins TRBV7-9 to TRBJ2-5; D gene uncertain. The germline V and J ends were trimmed by 5 bases and 5 bases, with 12 bases remaining between them. This CDR3 spans 13 amino acids. Germline loops: CDR1 SEHNR, CDR2 FQNEAQ (reference sequence). CDR3 DNA: TGTGCCAGCAGCCTCAGTCATTCCGAGACCCAGTACTTC. This codes for CASSLSHSETQYF.

The chain has TRBV10-1 and TRBJ1-5; D unresolved. This CDR3 region has 11 residues. The germline CDR1 and CDR2 sequences are WNHNN and SYGVQD (reference sequence). V was shortened by 11 bases and J by 4 bases, with 9 bases between the two germline ends. Here the CDR3 reads CAVSQNQPQHF. CDR3 nucleotides: TGCGCCGTCAGTCAAAATCAGCCCCAGCATTTT.

The chain links TRBV2 to TRBJ2-5, with D perhaps TRBD2 (7 bases). CDR3 length: 13 residues. CDR1 SNHLY and CDR2 FYNNEI come from the germline V gene. The germline V and J ends were trimmed by 8 bases and 0 bases, with 10 bases remaining between them. DNA for the CDR3: TGTGCCAGCGAGGGGGGGAACCAAGAGACCCAGTACTTC. Translation: CASEGGNQETQYF.

The table lists this clone with a count of one. The chain recombines TRBV28 with TRBJ2-1, with TRBD1 matching 12 bases. The J segment lost 4 bases and the V segment lost 3 bases, leaving 10 bases of the junction unmatched. This CDR3 is built from 18 residues. Per germline, CDR1 MDHEN and CDR2 SYDVKM. This CDR3 is CASSFRSGTGGWYNEQFF. In nucleotides, the CDR3 is TGTGCCAGCAGTTTTCGGTCCGGGACAGGGGGCTGGTACAATGAGCAGTTCTTC.

Here the CDR3 DNA reads TGCGCCAGCAGCCACGAAGGGACAGGCGGAAACACCATATATTTT. Its translation: CASSHEGTGGNTIYF. V usage is TRBV5-1 and J usage is TRBJ1-3, with TRBD1 identical over 8 bases. The ends lost 4 bases at V and 4 bases at J; junction bases unmatched: 7. Germline V gene lookup returns CDR1 SGHRS and CDR2 YFSETQ. The CDR3 covers 15 residues.

The chain joins TRBV28 to TRBJ2-2, with 10 bases identical to TRBD1. There are 16 residues in the CDR3. V gave up 3 bases and J gave up 3 bases; unmatched junction bases: 4. Germline assignment: CDR1 MDHEN and CDR2 SYDVKM. The CDR3 loop is CASSFTGQGHTGELFF. The CDR3 nucleotides read TGTGCCAGCAGTTTTACGGGACAGGGGCACACCGGGGAGCTGTTTTTT.

The rearrangement links TRBV18 to TRBJ2-1, with no clear D. Trimming took off 3 bases at V and 6 bases at J, with 9 bases between the two ends. The CDR3 loop spans 13 amino acids. The germline CDR1 and CDR2 sequences are KGHSH and LQKENI. DNA of the CDR3: TGTGCCAGCTCACCGGAAAGCCGCAATGAGCAGTTCTTC. It is translated as CASSPESRNEQFF.